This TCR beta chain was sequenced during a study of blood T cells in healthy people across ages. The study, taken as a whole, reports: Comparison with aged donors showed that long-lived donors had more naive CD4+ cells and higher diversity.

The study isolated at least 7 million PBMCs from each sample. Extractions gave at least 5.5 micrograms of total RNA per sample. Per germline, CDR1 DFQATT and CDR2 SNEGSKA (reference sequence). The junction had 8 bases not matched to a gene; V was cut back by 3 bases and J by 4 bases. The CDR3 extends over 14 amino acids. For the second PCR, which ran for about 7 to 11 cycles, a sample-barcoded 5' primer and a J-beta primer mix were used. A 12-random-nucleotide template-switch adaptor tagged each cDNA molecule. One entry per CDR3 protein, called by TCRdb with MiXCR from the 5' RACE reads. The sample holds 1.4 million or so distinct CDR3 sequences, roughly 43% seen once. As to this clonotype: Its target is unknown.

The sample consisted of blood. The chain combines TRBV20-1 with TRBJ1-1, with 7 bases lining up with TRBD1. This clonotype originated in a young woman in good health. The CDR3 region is CSASGVRGSTEAFF. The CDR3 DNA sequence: TGCAGTGCTAGCGGGGTCAGGGGGTCCACTGAAGCTTTCTTT.